A selection of T cell receptor beta chains follows, all from one sample in a study of T-cell reconstitution after alpha-beta-depleted transplantation in children. MiXCR was run by TCRdb on the PCR reads, yielding one entry per CDR3 protein. Altogether fewer than 400,000 distinct CDR3 sequences are present, roughly 20% being singletons, with the ten largest covering 3.8%. The specimen was PBMCs from the stem cell graft donor, collected from the stem cell graft. These receptors were obtained from a human donor who donated a stem cell graft to a child with acute myeloid leukemia. The CDR3 runs from the conserved cysteine through the conserved F or W. A D gene is named only where the DNA matches it firmly. Only part of the rows carry a size: once, few, many, or a class if the clone is expanded.

v_gene	j_gene	d_gene	abundance	CDR3nt	CDR3aa
TRBV7-9	TRBJ2-7	-	-	TGTGCCAGCAGCTTAGCGCAAAGGGGCTACGAGCAGTACTTC	CASSLAQRGYEQYF
TRBV20-1	TRBJ2-7	-	many	TGCAGTGCTAGTTCTCGGGACGATAGTTACGAGCAGTACTTC	CSASSRDDSYEQYF
TRBV29-1	TRBJ2-7	TRBD2	many	TGCAGCGTTGCGCCGGGACTCGGACTAGCGGGAGACAAGAGGTACGAGCAGTACTTC	CSVAPGLGLAGDKRYEQYF
TRBV19	TRBJ1-1	-	many	TGTGCCAGTACAGAACAAGCCCTCATGAACACTGAAGCTTTCTTT	CASTEQALMNTEAFF
TRBV3-1	TRBJ2-7	TRBD2	many	TGTGCCAGCAGCCAGACTAGCGGTGCCTACGAGCAGTACTTC	CASSQTSGAYEQYF
TRBV20-1	TRBJ2-5	-	few	TGCAGTGCTCTTGGAGGGCAGGCACGGGAGACCCAGTACTTC	CSALGGQARETQYF
TRBV24-1	TRBJ2-1	TRBD1	-	TGTGCCACCTCGACCTGGACAGGGGATTCGAATGAGCAGTTCTTC	CATSTWTGDSNEQFF
TRBV29-1	TRBJ2-7	-	many	TGCAGCGTTGGGAATCGGGGAATGAGTTCCTACGAGCAGTACTTC	CSVGNRGMSSYEQYF
TRBV29-1	TRBJ2-7	TRBD1	-	TGCTGCGTGACCGGGACAGGGCGATACGAGCAGTACTTC	CCVTGTGRYEQYF
TRBV5-1	TRBJ2-2	TRBD1	few	TGCGCCAGCAGTGGTGAGGGGGCTAACACCGGGGAGCTGTTTTTT	CASSGEGANTGELFF
TRBV6-5	TRBJ2-1	-	few	TGTGCCAGCAGCACCCACCATGGGGGGGCGTCCACCTACAATGAGCAGTTCTTC	CASSTHHGGASTYNEQFF
TRBV12-3/TRBV12-4	TRBJ2-5	TRBD1	few	TGTGCCAGCAGAGGGACAGGGGAAGAGACCCAGTACTTC	CASRGTGEETQYF
TRBV5-6	TRBJ2-7	-	few	TGTGCCAGCAGCTTGCGCAGGAGATCCTACGAGCAGTACTTC	CASSLRRRSYEQYF
TRBV27	TRBJ1-2	TRBD1	once	TGTGCCAGCAGACGGGACAGGGAAGTAGGCTACACCTTC	CASRRDREVGYTF
TRBV29-1	TRBJ2-5	-	many	TGCAGCGTTGATCTAGCAGAAGAGACCCAGTACTTC	CSVDLAEETQYF
TRBV24-1	TRBJ2-2	-	-	TGTGCCACTGCGGAAGTGGGCGGGGAGCTGTTTTTT	CATAEVGGELFF
TRBV12-3/TRBV12-4	TRBJ1-6	TRBD1	many	TGTGCCAGCACCTCCGTCGCAGGGGGCTCACCCCTCCACTTT	CASTSVAGGSPLHF
TRBV12-3/TRBV12-4	TRBJ1-1	-	few	TGTGCCAGCAGTTTTCTCTCTAGCGTGAACACTGAAGCTTTCTTT	CASSFLSSVNTEAFF
TRBV15	TRBJ2-2	TRBD1	few	TGTGCCACCAGCAGACACAGGGGCGGGGAGCTGTTTTTT	CATSRHRGGELFF
TRBV28	TRBJ2-1	TRBD2	-	TGTGCCAGCAGTTTCCCCCCTCTAGCGGGTGGGCCATACAATGAGCAGTTCTTC	CASSFPPLAGGPYNEQFF
TRBV10-3	TRBJ2-7	TRBD2	many	TGTGCCATCAGTGAGGGACTAGCGGGAGATGAGCAGTACTTC	CAISEGLAGDEQYF
TRBV20-1	TRBJ2-1	-	many	TGCAGTGCTCACGCAGGACTCCCCTACAATGAGCAGTTCTTC	CSAHAGLPYNEQFF
TRBV29-1	TRBJ2-7	TRBD2	many	TGCAGCGTTGAAGTCGGGACTAGTCGATACGAGCAGTACTTC	CSVEVGTSRYEQYF
TRBV12-3/TRBV12-4	TRBJ2-7	-	many	TGTGCCAGCAGTCCCTCTCCGTGGGCCTACGAGCAGTACTTC	CASSPSPWAYEQYF
TRBV6-1	TRBJ2-7	-	-	TGTGCCAGCAGGATGGGAGGGACAGACGGCGAGCAGTACTTC	CASRMGGTDGEQYF
TRBV7-3	TRBJ2-1	-	many	TGTGCCAGCAGCGGCTACGCGTCCAGTGAGCAGTTCTTC	CASSGYASSEQFF
TRBV6-1	TRBJ2-1	TRBD2	-	TGTGCCAGCAGTGCGGGGGTAGCGGGGGGTGAGCAGTTCTTC	CASSAGVAGGEQFF
TRBV11-2	TRBJ2-7	TRBD1	-	TGTGCCAGCAGCTCATCCGGGACAGGGTTGGGAGAGCGGTACTTC	CASSSSGTGLGERYF
TRBV29-1	TRBJ2-7	-	-	TGCAGCGGGCAGACCGAGACAGACTCCTACGAGCAGTACTTC	CSGQTETDSYEQYF
TRBV5-1	TRBJ2-1	TRBD2	-	TGCGCCAGCAGCTTGGGAATTAAGCGGGACGCCGGCCGAAATGAGCAGTTCTTC	CASSLGIKRDAGRNEQFF
TRBV11-2	TRBJ1-4	-	-	TGTGCCAGCACCGCTTCCTACTCAACTAATGAAAAACTGTTTTTT	CASTASYSTNEKLFF
TRBV24-1	TRBJ2-7	TRBD1	-	TGTGCCACCAGTGATCCGGCTGGGACAGATGAAGAGCAGTACTTC	CATSDPAGTDEEQYF